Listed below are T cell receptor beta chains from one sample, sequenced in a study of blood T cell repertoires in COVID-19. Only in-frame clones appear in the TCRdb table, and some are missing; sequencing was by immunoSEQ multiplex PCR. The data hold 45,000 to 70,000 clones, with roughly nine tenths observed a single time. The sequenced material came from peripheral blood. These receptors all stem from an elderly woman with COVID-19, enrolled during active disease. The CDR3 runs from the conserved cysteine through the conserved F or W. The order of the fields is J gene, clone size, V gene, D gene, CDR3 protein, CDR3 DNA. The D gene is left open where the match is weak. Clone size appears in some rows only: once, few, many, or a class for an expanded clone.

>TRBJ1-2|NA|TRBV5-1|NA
CASSLGGGTHYGYTF
TGCGCCAGCAGCTTGGGGGGCGGCACCCACTATGGCTACACCTTC
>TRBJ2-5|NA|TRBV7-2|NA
CASSLGGGLGETQYF
TGTGCCAGCAGCTTAGGGGGGGGCTTAGGAGAGACCCAGTACTTC
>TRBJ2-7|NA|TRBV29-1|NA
CSAGQSATAEQYF
TGCAGCGCCGGACAGTCCGCGACCGCCGAGCAGTACTTC
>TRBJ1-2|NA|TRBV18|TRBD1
CASSPGTGGADYGYTF
TGTGCCAGCTCACCAGGGACAGGGGGCGCGGACTATGGCTACACCTTC
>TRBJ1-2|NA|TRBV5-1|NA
CASSFMQGQNYGYTF
TGCGCCAGCAGCTTTATGCAAGGACAAAACTATGGCTACACCTTC
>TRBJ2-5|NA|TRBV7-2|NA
CASSFLETQYF
TGTGCCAGCAGCTTCCTAGAGACCCAGTACTTC
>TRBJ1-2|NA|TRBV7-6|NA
CASSLERGRGLWRYTF
TGTGCCAGCAGCTTAGAGAGGGGCAGGGGACTATGGCGCTACACCTTC
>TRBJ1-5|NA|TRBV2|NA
CASSAKAGINQPQHF
TGTGCCAGCAGTGCGAAAGCGGGAATCAATCAGCCCCAGCATTTT
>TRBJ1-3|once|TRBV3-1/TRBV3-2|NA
CASSPRQFSGNTIYF
TGTGCCAGCAGCCCTAGACAGTTCTCTGGAAACACCATATATTTT
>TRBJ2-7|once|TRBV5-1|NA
CASSGGTHEQYF
TGCGCCAGCAGCGGTGGGACACACGAGCAGTACTTC
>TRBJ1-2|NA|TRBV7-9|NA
CASSHPIRLTNYGYTF
TGTGCCAGCAGCCATCCGATTCGGTTAACTAACTATGGCTACACCTTC
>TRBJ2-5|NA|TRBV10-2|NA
CASSPKKNPGGKQETQYF
TGCGCCAGCAGTCCGAAAAAAAATCCCGGGGGAAAACAAGAGACCCAGTACTTC
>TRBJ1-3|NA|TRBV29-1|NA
CSGAQGYGNTIYF
TGCAGCGGCGCCCAGGGTTACGGAAACACCATATATTTT
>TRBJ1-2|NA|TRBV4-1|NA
CASSQTGSLFQGDTF
TGCGCCAGCAGCCAGACGGGTAGTCTTTTTCAAGGGGACACCTTC
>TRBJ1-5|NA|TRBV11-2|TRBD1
CASSLGGTGNQPQHF
TGTGCCAGCAGCTTAGGGGGGACAGGCAATCAGCCCCAGCATTTT
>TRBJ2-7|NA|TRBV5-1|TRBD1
CASSLVADRAKYEQYF
TGCGCCAGCAGCTTGGTAGCGGACAGGGCTAAATACGAGCAGTACTTC
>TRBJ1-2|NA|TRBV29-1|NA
CSVVGTGEVAYGYTF
TGCAGCGTTGTAGGGACGGGGGAAGTCGCCTATGGCTACACCTTC
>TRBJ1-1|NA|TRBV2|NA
CAIMPGQLMNTEAFF
TGTGCCATTATGCCGGGACAACTCATGAACACTGAAGCTTTCTTT
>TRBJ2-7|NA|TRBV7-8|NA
CASSTGVSSYEQYF
TGTGCCAGCAGCACGGGAGTCAGCTCCTACGAGCAGTACTTC
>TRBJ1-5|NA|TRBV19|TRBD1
CASSTDRGHQPQHF
TGTGCCAGTAGTACTGACAGGGGGCATCAGCCCCAGCATTTT
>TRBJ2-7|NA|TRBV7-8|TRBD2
CASSFDWTRDEQYF
TGTGCCAGCAGCTTCGACTGGACTAGGGACGAGCAGTACTTC
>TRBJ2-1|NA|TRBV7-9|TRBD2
CASSFRGENEQFF
TGTGCCAGCAGCTTTCGGGGGGAGAATGAGCAGTTCTTC
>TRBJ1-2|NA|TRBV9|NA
CASSPRGQSPNYGYTF
TGTGCCAGCAGCCCCCGAGGACAGAGCCCAAACTATGGCTACACCTTC
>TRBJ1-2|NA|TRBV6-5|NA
CASTGINYGYTF
TGTGCCAGCACAGGAATTAACTATGGCTACACCTTC
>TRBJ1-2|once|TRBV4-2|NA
CASSQASDRTYGYTF
TGTGCCAGCAGCCAAGCCTCCGACAGGACCTATGGCTACACCTTC
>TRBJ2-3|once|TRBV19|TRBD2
CASKPSGGFSDTQYF
TGTGCCAGTAAACCTAGCGGGGGGTTCTCAGATACGCAGTATTTT
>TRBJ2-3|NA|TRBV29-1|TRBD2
CSVPLAGLADTQYF
TGCAGCGTCCCACTAGCGGGGCTTGCAGATACGCAGTATTTT
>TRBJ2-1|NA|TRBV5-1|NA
CASSRDISYNEQFF
TGCGCCAGCAGCCGGGACATTTCCTACAATGAGCAGTTCTTC
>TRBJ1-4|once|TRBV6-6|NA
CASSTPLGGFNEKLFF
TGTGCCAGCAGTACCCCCTTGGGAGGTTTTAATGAAAAACTGTTTTTT
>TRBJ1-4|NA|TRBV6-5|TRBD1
CASSPWDRGGKLFF
TGTGCCAGCAGTCCATGGGACAGGGGAGGAAAACTGTTTTTT
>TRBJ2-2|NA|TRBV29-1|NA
CSVTADITAGELFF
TGCAGCGTGACCGCGGACATTACCGCCGGGGAGCTGTTTTTT
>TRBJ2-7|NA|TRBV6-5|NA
CASSQRGSYEQYF
TGTGCCAGCTCCCAACGGGGTTCTTACGAGCAGTACTTC